This is a list of T cell receptor beta chains from one sample in a study of blood T cell repertoires in COVID-19. Produced via immunoSEQ multiplex PCR; TCRdb's table is partial and in-frame only. The sample has under 300,000 clones; around 80% are singletons. Material for sequencing was peripheral blood. The receptors derive from a woman aged 40 to 49 with active or convalescent COVID-19. CDR3s include the opening cysteine and the closing phenylalanine or tryptophan. D genes are given only for firm matches. Clone size is stated in some rows and not others, as once, few, many or a class when expanded.

D gene: NA
J gene: TRBJ2-4
V gene: TRBV12-5
clone size: NA
CDR3 DNA: TGTGCTAGTGGTCAAGCTGGGGCTCAAGCCAAAAACATTCAGTACTTC
CDR3 protein: CASGQAGAQAKNIQYF

D gene: TRBD1
J gene: TRBJ1-6
V gene: TRBV6-5
clone size: once
CDR3 DNA: TGTGCCAGCAGTTACTCCTTGGGACAGCTTAATTCACCCCTCCACTTT
CDR3 protein: CASSYSLGQLNSPLHF

D gene: NA
J gene: TRBJ1-3
V gene: TRBV5-1
clone size: NA
CDR3 DNA: TGCGCCAGCAGTTTGCGTCCCGTTCAGGGGGGAAACACCATATATTTT
CDR3 protein: CASSLRPVQGGNTIYF

D gene: TRBD1
J gene: TRBJ1-4
V gene: TRBV25-1
clone size: few
CDR3 DNA: TGTGCCAGCAGTGAACAGGGGGAAGATGAAAAACTGTTTTTT
CDR3 protein: CASSEQGEDEKLFF

D gene: NA
J gene: TRBJ2-3
V gene: TRBV11-2
clone size: NA
CDR3 DNA: TGTGCCAGCAGCTATACTAGCACAGATACGCAGTATTTT
CDR3 protein: CASSYTSTDTQYF

D gene: NA
J gene: TRBJ1-5
V gene: TRBV28
clone size: few
CDR3 DNA: TGTGCCAGCAGTTTACGGCCCCAGCATTTT
CDR3 protein: CASSLRPQHF

D gene: TRBD1
J gene: TRBJ2-2
V gene: TRBV5-5
clone size: medium-sized
CDR3 DNA: TGTGCCAGCAGCTGGACAGGGGCGAACACCGGGGAGCTGTTTTTT
CDR3 protein: CASSWTGANTGELFF

D gene: NA
J gene: TRBJ1-6
V gene: TRBV30
clone size: NA
CDR3 DNA: TGTGCCTGGACACCGGGAAATAATTCACCCCTCCACTTT
CDR3 protein: CAWTPGNNSPLHF

D gene: NA
J gene: TRBJ1-5
V gene: TRBV7-9
clone size: NA
CDR3 DNA: TGTGCCAGCAGCAAAACGGGACTCAAAGCCGCTCAGCCCCAGCATTTT
CDR3 protein: CASSKTGLKAAQPQHF

D gene: TRBD1
J gene: TRBJ1-6
V gene: TRBV18
clone size: NA
CDR3 DNA: TGTGCCAGCTCACCAAAGGGGGCAGGTTCACCCCTCCACTTT
CDR3 protein: CASSPKGAGSPLHF

D gene: NA
J gene: TRBJ2-2
V gene: TRBV10-1
clone size: NA
CDR3 DNA: TGCGCCAGCGCTGAGGGACAGAACACCGGGGAGCTGTTTTTT
CDR3 protein: CASAEGQNTGELFF

D gene: NA
J gene: TRBJ1-2
V gene: TRBV28
clone size: once
CDR3 DNA: TGTGCCAGCAGTTTATTTACCGGACACGACGGCTACACCTTC
CDR3 protein: CASSLFTGHDGYTF

D gene: NA
J gene: TRBJ1-1
V gene: TRBV5-5
clone size: NA
CDR3 DNA: TGTGCCAGCAGCCCGTCACGACCGGGGGTCGGCACTGAAGCTTTCTTT
CDR3 protein: CASSPSRPGVGTEAFF

D gene: NA
J gene: TRBJ1-5
V gene: TRBV19
clone size: NA
CDR3 DNA: TGTGCCAGTACTTCCATCGAACACTACAATCAGCCCCAGCATTTT
CDR3 protein: CASTSIEHYNQPQHF

D gene: NA
J gene: TRBJ1-1
V gene: TRBV19
clone size: NA
CDR3 DNA: TGTGCCAGTAGTACCGGGGTGAACACTGAAGCTTTCTTT
CDR3 protein: CASSTGVNTEAFF

D gene: TRBD1
J gene: TRBJ1-2
V gene: TRBV5-4
clone size: few
CDR3 DNA: TGTGCCAGCAGCTTTGTCAGGGGGCTCCTCTATGGCTACACCTTC
CDR3 protein: CASSFVRGLLYGYTF

D gene: NA
J gene: TRBJ1-2
V gene: TRBV10-1
clone size: NA
CDR3 DNA: TGCGCCAGCAGTGAGAACAGGGACTATGGCTACACCTTC
CDR3 protein: CASSENRDYGYTF

D gene: NA
J gene: TRBJ1-1
V gene: TRBV7-9
clone size: NA
CDR3 DNA: TGTGCCAGCAGCTTAGTAGGAGATGAAGCTTTCTTT
CDR3 protein: CASSLVGDEAFF

D gene: TRBD1
J gene: TRBJ1-6
V gene: TRBV5-6
clone size: NA
CDR3 DNA: TGTGCCAGCAGCTCGGGACAGGGTTATAATTCACCCCTCCACTTT
CDR3 protein: CASSSGQGYNSPLHF

D gene: NA
J gene: TRBJ1-2
V gene: TRBV3-1/TRBV3-2
clone size: NA
CDR3 DNA: TGTGCCAGCAGCCGAGGCTACAGGGCTAACTATGGCTACACCTTC
CDR3 protein: CASSRGYRANYGYTF

D gene: NA
J gene: TRBJ2-3
V gene: TRBV6-5
clone size: NA
CDR3 DNA: TGTGCCAGCAGCTCGACAACGGCTAGCACAGATACGCAGTATTTT
CDR3 protein: CASSSTTASTDTQYF

D gene: TRBD1
J gene: TRBJ1-2
V gene: TRBV6-6
clone size: NA
CDR3 DNA: TGTGCCAGCTTACCGGGACAGGGTCTATATAACTATGGCTACACCTTC
CDR3 protein: CASLPGQGLYNYGYTF